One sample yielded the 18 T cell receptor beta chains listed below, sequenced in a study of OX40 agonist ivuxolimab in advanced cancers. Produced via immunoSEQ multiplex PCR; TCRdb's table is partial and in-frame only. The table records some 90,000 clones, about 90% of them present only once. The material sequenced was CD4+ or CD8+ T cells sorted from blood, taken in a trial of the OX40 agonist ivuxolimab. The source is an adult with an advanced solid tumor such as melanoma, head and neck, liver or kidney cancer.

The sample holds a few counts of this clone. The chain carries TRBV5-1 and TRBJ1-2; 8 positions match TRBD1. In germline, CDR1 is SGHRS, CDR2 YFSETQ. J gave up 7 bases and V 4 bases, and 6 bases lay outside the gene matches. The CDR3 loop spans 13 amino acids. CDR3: CASSGRTGFGYTF. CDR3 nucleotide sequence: TGCGCCAGCAGCGGACGGACAGGGTTTGGCTACACCTTC.

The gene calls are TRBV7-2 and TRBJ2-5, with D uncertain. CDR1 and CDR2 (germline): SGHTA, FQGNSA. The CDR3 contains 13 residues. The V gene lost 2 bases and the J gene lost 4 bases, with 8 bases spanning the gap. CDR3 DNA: TGTGCCAGCAGCTTATTAGTGTCAGAGACCCAGTACTTC. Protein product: CASSLLVSETQYF.

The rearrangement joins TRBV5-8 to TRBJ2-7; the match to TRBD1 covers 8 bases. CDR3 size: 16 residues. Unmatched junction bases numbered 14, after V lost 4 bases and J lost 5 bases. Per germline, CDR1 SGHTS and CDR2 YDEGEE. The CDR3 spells CASSPWTGQEYHEQYF. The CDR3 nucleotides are TGTGCCAGCAGCCCATGGACGGGACAGGAGTACCACGAGCAGTACTTC.

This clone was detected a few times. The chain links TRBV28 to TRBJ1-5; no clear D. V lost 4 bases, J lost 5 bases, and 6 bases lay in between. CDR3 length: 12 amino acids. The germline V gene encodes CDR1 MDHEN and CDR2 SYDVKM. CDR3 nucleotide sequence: TGTGCCAGCAGTTCGCCCGATCAGCCCCAGCATTTT. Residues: CASSSPDQPQHF.

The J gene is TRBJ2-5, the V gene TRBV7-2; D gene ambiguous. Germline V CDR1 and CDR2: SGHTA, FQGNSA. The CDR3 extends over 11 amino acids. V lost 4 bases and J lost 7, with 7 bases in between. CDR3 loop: CASSSSGTQYF. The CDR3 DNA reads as TGTGCCAGCAGCTCCTCGGGGACCCAGTACTTC.

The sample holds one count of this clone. CDR3 nucleotides: TGTGCCAGCTTTGGGGGAGGGCCGCCAGATACGCAGTATTTT. Its protein product is CASFGGGPPDTQYF. V and J are TRBV2 and TRBJ2-3, with TRBD2 matching over 7 bases. Germline values: CDR1 SNHLY, CDR2 FYNNEI. The CDR3 has 14 amino acids. V lost 8 bases and J lost 4; bases outside the gene matches: 9.

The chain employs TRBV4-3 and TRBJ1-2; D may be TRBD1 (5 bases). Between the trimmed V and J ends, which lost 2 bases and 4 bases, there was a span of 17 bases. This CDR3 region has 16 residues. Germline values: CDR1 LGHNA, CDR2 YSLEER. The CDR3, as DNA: TGCGCCAGCAGCCAACAATCGGGGCCTAACAGCTATGGCTACACCTTC. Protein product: CASSQQSGPNSYGYTF.

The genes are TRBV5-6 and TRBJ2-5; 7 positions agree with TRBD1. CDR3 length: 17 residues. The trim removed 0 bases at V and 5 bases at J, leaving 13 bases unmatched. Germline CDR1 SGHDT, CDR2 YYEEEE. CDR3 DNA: TGTGCCAGCAGCTTGGTGCTTGGGGACAGCTCTCGGGAGACCCAGTACTTC. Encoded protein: CASSLVLGDSSRETQYF.

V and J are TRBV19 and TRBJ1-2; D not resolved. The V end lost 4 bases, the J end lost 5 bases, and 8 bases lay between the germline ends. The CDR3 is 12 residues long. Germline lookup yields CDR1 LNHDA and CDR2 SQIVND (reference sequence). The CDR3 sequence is CASSTQRYGYTF. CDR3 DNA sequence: TGTGCCAGTAGTACCCAGCGATATGGCTACACCTTC.

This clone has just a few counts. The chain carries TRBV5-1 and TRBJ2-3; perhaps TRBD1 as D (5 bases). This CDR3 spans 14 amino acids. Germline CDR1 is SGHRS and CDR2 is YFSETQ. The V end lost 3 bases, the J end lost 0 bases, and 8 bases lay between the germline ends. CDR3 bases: TGCGCCAGCAGCTCAGACAGTAGCACAGATACGCAGTATTTT. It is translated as CASSSDSSTDTQYF. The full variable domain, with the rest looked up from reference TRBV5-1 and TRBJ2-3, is KAGVTQTPRYLIKTRGQQVTLSCSPISGHRSVSWYQQTPGQGLQFLFEYFSETQRNKGNFPGRFSGRQFSNSRSEMNVSTLELGDSALYLCASSSDSSTDTQYFGPGTRLTVL.

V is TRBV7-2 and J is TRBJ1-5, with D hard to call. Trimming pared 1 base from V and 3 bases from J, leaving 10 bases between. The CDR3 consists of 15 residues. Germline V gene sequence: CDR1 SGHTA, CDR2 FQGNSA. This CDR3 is CASSLVGSLNQPQHF. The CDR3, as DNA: TGTGCCAGCAGCTTAGTAGGCTCTCTCAATCAGCCCCAGCATTTT.

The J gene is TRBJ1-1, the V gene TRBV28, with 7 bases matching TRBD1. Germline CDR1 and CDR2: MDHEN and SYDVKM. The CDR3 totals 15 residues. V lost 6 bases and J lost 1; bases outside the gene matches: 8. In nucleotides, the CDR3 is TGTGCCAGCAGCCCCTGGGGACAGCGGAACACTGAAGCTTTCTTT. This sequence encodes CASSPWGQRNTEAFF.

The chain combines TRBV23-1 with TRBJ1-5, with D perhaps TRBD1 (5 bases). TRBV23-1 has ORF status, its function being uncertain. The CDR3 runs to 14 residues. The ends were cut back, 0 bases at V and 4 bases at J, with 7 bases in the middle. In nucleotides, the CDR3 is TGCGCCAGCAGTCAATCGAACAGGAATCAGCCCCAGCATTTT. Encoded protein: CASSQSNRNQPQHF.

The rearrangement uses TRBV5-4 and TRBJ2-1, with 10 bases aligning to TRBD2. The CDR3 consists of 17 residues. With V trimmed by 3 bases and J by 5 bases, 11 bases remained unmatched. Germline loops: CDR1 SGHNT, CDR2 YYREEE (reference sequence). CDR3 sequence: CASSSQRRTSGHNEQFF. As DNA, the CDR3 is TGTGCCAGCAGCTCCCAACGCCGGACTAGCGGTCACAATGAGCAGTTCTTC.

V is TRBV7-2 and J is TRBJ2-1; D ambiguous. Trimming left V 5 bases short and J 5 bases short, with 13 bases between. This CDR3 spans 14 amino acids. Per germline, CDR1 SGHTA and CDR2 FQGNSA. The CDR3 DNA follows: TGTGCCAGCAGCCCTGATTGGTTAAACAATGAGCAGTTCTTC. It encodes CASSPDWLNNEQFF. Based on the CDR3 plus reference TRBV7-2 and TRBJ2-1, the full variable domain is GAGVSQSPSNKVTEKGKDVELRCDPISGHTALYWYRQSLGQGLEFLIYFQGNSAPDKSGLPSDRFSAERTGGSVSTLTIQRTQQEDSAVYLCASSPDWLNNEQFFGPGTRLTVL.

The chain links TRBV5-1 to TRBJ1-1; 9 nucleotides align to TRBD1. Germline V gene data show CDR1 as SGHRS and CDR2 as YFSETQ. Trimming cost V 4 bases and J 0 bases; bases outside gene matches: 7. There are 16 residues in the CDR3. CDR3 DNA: TGCGCCAGCAGCCTAGCTGGACAGGGGATGAACACTGAAGCTTTCTTT. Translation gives CASSLAGQGMNTEAFF.

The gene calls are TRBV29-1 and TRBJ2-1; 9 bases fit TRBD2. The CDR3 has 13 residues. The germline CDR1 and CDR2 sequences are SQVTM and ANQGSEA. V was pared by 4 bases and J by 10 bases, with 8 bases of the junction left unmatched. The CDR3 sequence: CSVGLAVTSEQFF. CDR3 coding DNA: TGCAGCGTTGGACTAGCGGTGACAAGCGAGCAGTTCTTC.

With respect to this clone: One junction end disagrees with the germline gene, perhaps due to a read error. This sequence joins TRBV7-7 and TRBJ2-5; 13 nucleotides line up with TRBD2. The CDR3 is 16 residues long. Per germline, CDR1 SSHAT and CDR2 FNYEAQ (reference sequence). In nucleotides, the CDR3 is TGTGCTAGCAGCGGCGGGACTAGCGGGGTACAAGAGACCCAGTACTTC. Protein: CASSGGTSGVQETQYF.